The 2 T cell receptor beta chains reported below all come from one sample, sequenced in a study of OX40 agonist ivuxolimab in advanced cancers. Repertoires were generated with immunoSEQ multiplex PCR, while TCRdb's copy carries only in-frame clones and drops some. Of roughly 19,000 clones in the sample, over 70% were seen once. Sequences were derived from CD4+ or CD8+ T cells sorted from blood, sampled in a trial of the OX40 agonist ivuxolimab. These receptors were obtained from an adult with an advanced solid tumor such as melanoma, head and neck, liver or kidney cancer.

This chain links TRBV6-5 with TRBJ2-2; 8 bases map to TRBD1. The CDR3 is made up of 16 amino acids. After removal of 2 bases from V and 4 bases from J, the junction contained 6 bases not matched to a gene. From germline, CDR1 is MNHEY and CDR2 SVGAGI. In nucleotides, the CDR3 is TGTGCCAGCAGTTACCCGGCAGGGGGCGGCACCGGGGAGCTGTTTTTT. It codes for CASSYPAGGGTGELFF.

This clone is judged medium-sized. The genes are TRBV19 and TRBJ2-1; D gene uncertain. The V gene's germline CDR1 is LNHDA and CDR2 SQIVND (reference sequence). With 3 bases removed from V and 8 bases from J, the gap between germline ends came to 14 bases. The CDR3 length is 14 residues. The CDR3 DNA reads TGTGCCAGTAGTATCAAGGAATCAGACGATGAGCAGTTCTTC. Protein product: CASSIKESDDEQFF.